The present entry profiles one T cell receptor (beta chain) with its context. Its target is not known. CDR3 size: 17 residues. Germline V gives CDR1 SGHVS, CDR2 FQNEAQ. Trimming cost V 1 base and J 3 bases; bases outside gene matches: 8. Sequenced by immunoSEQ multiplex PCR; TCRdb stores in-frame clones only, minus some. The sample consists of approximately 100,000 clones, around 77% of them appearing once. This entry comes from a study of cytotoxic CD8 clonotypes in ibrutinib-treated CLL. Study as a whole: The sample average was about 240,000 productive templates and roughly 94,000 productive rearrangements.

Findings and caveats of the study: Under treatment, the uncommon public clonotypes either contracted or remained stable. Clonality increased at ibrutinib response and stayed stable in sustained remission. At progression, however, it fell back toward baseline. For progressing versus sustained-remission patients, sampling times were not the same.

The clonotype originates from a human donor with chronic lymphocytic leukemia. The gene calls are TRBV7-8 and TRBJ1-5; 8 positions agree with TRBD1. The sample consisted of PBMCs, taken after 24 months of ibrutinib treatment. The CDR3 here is CASSLEGTGFVNQPQHF. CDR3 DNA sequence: TGTGCCAGCAGCTTAGAGGGGACAGGATTTGTCAATCAGCCCCAGCATTTT.